The 28 T cell receptor beta chains below were found in one sample sequenced in a study of spatial heterogeneity in lung cancer. TCRdb itself ran the 5' RACE reads through MiXCR, one entry per CDR3 protein. The sample records 110,000 or so distinct CDR3 sequences, about 10% being singletons. Time point of the sample: blood at routine non-recurrence follow-up after resection. Specimen: PBMCs, collected at follow-up. Source of these receptors: a female donor with early-stage non-small cell lung cancer.

The table lists this clonotype with a few counts. The chain links TRBV18 to TRBJ1-5; no definite D call. Per germline, CDR1 KGHSH and CDR2 LQKENI. The V and J ends lost 2 bases and 4 bases respectively, with 9 bases between them. The CDR3 extends over 14 amino acids. The CDR3 reads CASSPTPKNQPQHF. The CDR3 nucleotides are TGTGCCAGCTCACCAACACCGAAAAATCAGCCCCAGCATTTT.

This clonotype showed up many times. This chain connects TRBV20-1 to TRBJ1-6, with 8 bases matching TRBD1. This CDR3 contains 14 residues. Germline V gene lookup returns CDR1 DFQATT and CDR2 SNEGSKA (reference sequence). The V gene end was trimmed by 6 bases and the J gene end by 8 bases; junction bases not matched to a gene: 9. The CDR3: CSAGQDLGDSPLHF. The CDR3, as DNA: TGCAGTGCGGGACAGGACCTAGGGGATTCACCCCTCCACTTT.

This clonotype was found a few times. The V gene is TRBV3-1, the J gene TRBJ2-7, with D tentatively TRBD1 or TRBD2 (5 bases each). There are 16 residues in the CDR3. With 0 bases removed from V and 0 bases from J, the gap between germline ends came to 12 bases. Germline CDR1 LGHDT, CDR2 YNNKEL (reference sequence). CDR3 nucleotide sequence: TGTGCCAGCAGCCAAGAGGGGCAGCGGAGCTCCTACGAGCAGTACTTC. It specifies CASSQEGQRSSYEQYF.

The chain joins TRBV4-2 to TRBJ2-1, with 9 bases identical to TRBD2. This CDR3 has 14 residues. Germline-derived CDR1 and CDR2 are LGHNA and YNFKEQ. With 5 bases clipped from V and 9 bases from J, the junction kept 8 bases outside the gene matches. The CDR3 here is CASSGTSLGSEQFF. CDR3 in DNA: TGTGCCAGCAGCGGGACTAGCCTCGGAAGTGAGCAGTTCTTC.

The J gene is TRBJ1-3, the V gene TRBV6-6; D might be TRBD1 (6 bases). Germline assignment: CDR1 MNHNY and CDR2 SVGAGI (reference sequence). The CDR3 totals 15 residues. V lost 0 bases and J lost 1, with 7 bases in between. Written as DNA, the CDR3 is TGTGCCAGCAGTTACTCGAGGGGGTCTGGAAACACCATATATTTT. Its translation: CASSYSRGSGNTIYF.

V gene TRBV19 combines with J gene TRBJ1-2; D is perhaps TRBD1 (5 bases). The CDR3 has 15 amino acids. The V gene lost 0 bases and the J gene lost 5 bases, with 13 bases spanning the gap. Per germline, CDR1 LNHDA and CDR2 SQIVND (reference sequence). The CDR3 spells CASSIDLSTVYGYTF. DNA for the CDR3: TGTGCCAGTAGTATAGATCTATCGACAGTATATGGCTACACCTTC.

The CDR3: CASSFPLGKNIQYF. CDR3 sequence (DNA): TGTGCCAGCAGCTTCCCTTTAGGCAAAAACATTCAGTACTTC. J is TRBJ2-4 and V is TRBV7-2, with D hard to call. The CDR3 has 14 amino acids. Trimming removed 3 bases from V and 3 bases from J, with 9 bases in between. The germline V gene encodes CDR1 SGHTA and CDR2 FQGNSA.

J is TRBJ1-2 and V is TRBV19; D unresolved. The CDR3 contains 14 residues. V was trimmed by 2 bases and J by 6 bases, leaving 13 bases between them. Looked up from germline, CDR1 is LNHDA and CDR2 is SQIVND (reference sequence). The CDR3 nucleotides read TGTGCCAGTAGTATACCCATGAGGAGGGATGGCTACACCTTC. It yields the protein CASSIPMRRDGYTF.

There are a few counts of this clonotype. The chain joins TRBV7-9 to TRBJ1-5, with 9 positions matching TRBD1. Germline lookup yields CDR1 SEHNR and CDR2 FQNEAQ (reference sequence). The V segment lost 5 bases and the J segment 6 bases; nucleotides outside the gene matches: 8. The CDR3 loop spans 15 amino acids. CDR3 sequence reads: CASSMGTGRGQPQHF. The DNA for the CDR3 is TGTGCCAGCAGCATGGGGACAGGGAGGGGTCAGCCCCAGCATTTT.

This chain uses TRBV27 with TRBJ2-4; weak D call: TRBD1 (5 bases). CDR1 is MNHEY and CDR2 is SMNVEV in the germline V gene (reference sequence). Between the trimmed V and J ends, which lost 5 bases and 0 bases, there was a span of 11 bases. The CDR3 runs 15 residues. The CDR3, as DNA: TGTGCCAGCAGTGATACCGACAGAGCCAAAAACATTCAGTACTTC. Translation: CASSDTDRAKNIQYF.

The table lists this clonotype with many counts. The chain links TRBV19 to TRBJ1-5; weak D call: TRBD1 (6 bases). Germline V gives CDR1 LNHDA, CDR2 SQIVND (reference sequence). V was shortened by 6 bases and J by 1 base, with 13 bases between the two germline ends. The CDR3 is 15 amino acids. CDR3 nucleotides: TGTGCCAGTAGGCCGTCCGGACAGAGCAATCAGCCCCAGCATTTT. Its translation is CASRPSGQSNQPQHF.

CDR3 DNA sequence: TGTGCCAGCAGTGATAAAAGCTTGGCTAGCGGGAGTGGTGAGACCCAGTACTTC. Amino acid sequence: CASSDKSLASGSGETQYF. The J gene is TRBJ2-5, the V gene TRBV25-1; 10 positions agree with TRBD2. The CDR3 runs to 18 residues. V was clipped by 3 bases and J by 5 bases; unmatched bases: 15. Germline assignment: CDR1 MGHDK and CDR2 SYGVNS.

This sequence joins TRBV27 and TRBJ1-4, with 9 bases aligning to TRBD1. The germline CDR1 and CDR2 sequences are MNHEY and SMNVEV (reference sequence). V shed 4 bases, J shed 8 bases, and the junction held 8 bases outside the gene matches. The CDR3 is 15 residues long. The CDR3 loop reads CASSSPDRGEEKLFF. Written as DNA, the CDR3 is TGTGCCAGCAGTTCCCCGGACAGGGGAGAAGAAAAACTGTTTTTT.

The table lists this clonotype with a few counts. This chain links TRBV18 with TRBJ1-6; D remains ambiguous. V lost 2 bases and J 5 bases, leaving 4 bases between the germline ends. The CDR3 covers 13 residues. Germline V gene data show CDR1 as KGHSH and CDR2 as LQKENI. This CDR3 is CASSPGHNSPLHF. CDR3 DNA sequence: TGTGCCAGCTCACCAGGCCATAATTCACCCCTCCACTTT.

This chain uses TRBV24-1 with TRBJ2-3, with no clear D. The CDR3 totals 12 residues. Germline lookup yields CDR1 KGHDR and CDR2 SFDVKD. The V and J ends lost 2 bases and 6 bases respectively, with 5 bases between them. CDR3 nucleotides: TGTGCCACCAGTGATTCACCCGATACGCAGTATTTT. This codes for CATSDSPDTQYF.

This clonotype has only a few counts. V gene TRBV2 combines with J gene TRBJ2-5; D gene unclear. Looked up from germline, CDR1 is SNHLY and CDR2 is FYNNEI. V was trimmed by 4 bases and J by 8 bases, leaving 14 bases between them. The CDR3 is 13 amino acids. The CDR3 spells CASSGAAPGTQYF. The DNA for the CDR3 is TGTGCCAGCAGTGGAGCAGCGCCCGGAACCCAGTACTTC.

This clonotype is categorized as medium-sized. The chain is built from TRBV7-9 and TRBJ1-1; D perhaps matches TRBD1 (5 bases). The CDR3 has 13 amino acids. With 8 bases removed from V and 6 bases from J, the gap between germline ends came to 16 bases. Germline loops: CDR1 SEHNR, CDR2 FQNEAQ (reference sequence). CDR3 region: CASLAPGFPEAFF. In nucleotides, the CDR3 is TGTGCCAGCCTGGCCCCAGGGTTCCCTGAAGCTTTCTTT.

J is TRBJ1-3 and V is TRBV27; D is uncertain. The CDR3 is made up of 15 amino acids. Trimming removed 5 bases from V and 4 bases from J, with 15 bases in between. CDR1 is MNHEY and CDR2 is SMNVEV in the germline V gene (reference sequence). CDR3 region: CASSTGMPGGNTIYF. For the CDR3, the DNA is TGTGCCAGCAGTACTGGGATGCCCGGAGGAAACACCATATATTTT.

CDR3 sequence (DNA): TGTGCCAGCAGCCAAATTGGGGGGCTCTCTGAAGCTTTCTTT. Translated, it gives CASSQIGGLSEAFF. V is TRBV4-2 and J is TRBJ1-1; D is perhaps TRBD1 (6 bases). Germline V CDR1 and CDR2: LGHNA, YNFKEQ. V was pared by 2 bases and J by 6 bases, with 13 bases between. The CDR3 loop spans 14 amino acids.

This clonotype was seen at least ten times. The V gene is TRBV29-1, the J gene TRBJ2-2; D is perhaps TRBD1 (5 bases). V lost 7 bases to trimming and J lost 0 bases, with 9 bases between them. CDR1 and CDR2 from the germline V gene are SQVTM and ANQGSEA. This CDR3 contains 13 residues. The CDR3 DNA reads as TGCAGCGCCGACAGATCGAACACCGGGGAGCTGTTTTTT. Translated, it gives CSADRSNTGELFF.

This clonotype has at least ten counts. The V call is TRBV29-1, the J call TRBJ2-7; the match to TRBD2 covers 9 bases. V trimming: 5 bases; J trimming: 4 bases; junction bases outside the gene matches: 6. The CDR3 is made up of 13 amino acids. CDR1 and CDR2 (germline): SQVTM, ANQGSEA. The CDR3 DNA sequence: TGCAGCGTTTTAGCGGGAGCGGCTTACGAGCAGTACTTC. It yields the protein CSVLAGAAYEQYF.

This clonotype was seen more than once but under ten times. V usage is TRBV20-1 and J usage is TRBJ1-6; D is ambiguous. Looked up from germline, CDR1 is DFQATT and CDR2 is SNEGSKA (reference sequence). V was cut by 2 bases and J by 9 bases, with 17 bases left in between. The CDR3 is made up of 15 amino acids. The CDR3 nucleotides read TGCAGTGCTAGACTCGGTGGGCAGGTAGCTTCACCCCTCCACTTT. This encodes CSARLGGQVASPLHF.

J is TRBJ1-5 and V is TRBV19; 8 bases are a match to TRBD1. The V gene's germline CDR1 is LNHDA and CDR2 SQIVND (reference sequence). With 8 bases clipped from V and 5 bases from J, the junction kept 5 bases outside the gene matches. The CDR3 contains 13 residues. The CDR3 protein is CASAPGGDQPQHF. CDR3 nucleotides: TGTGCCAGTGCCCCAGGGGGCGATCAGCCCCAGCATTTT.

CDR3 region: CASKKVAGSYNEQFF. The CDR3 region has the DNA TGCGCCAGCAAGAAAGTTGCGGGCTCCTACAATGAGCAGTTCTTC. The V gene is TRBV4-1, the J gene TRBJ2-1; possible D gene TRBD2, 5 bases. Trimming cost V 7 bases and J 0 bases, with 13 bases left between them. The CDR3 is 15 amino acids. Germline assignment: CDR1 MGHRA and CDR2 YSYEKL.

The chain is built from TRBV7-2 and TRBJ1-1, with 8 positions matching TRBD1. The CDR3 has 15 amino acids. J lost 7 bases, V lost 0 bases, and 7 bases had no gene match. The germline V gene encodes CDR1 SGHTA and CDR2 FQGNSA. The CDR3 region is CASSLAHTGGNEAFF. The CDR3 DNA reads as TGTGCCAGCAGCTTAGCCCATACAGGGGGAAATGAAGCTTTCTTT.

This clonotype was recorded many times. The rearrangement uses TRBV20-1 and TRBJ2-1, with D hard to call. The V gene's germline CDR1 is DFQATT and CDR2 SNEGSKA (reference sequence). This CDR3 has 11 amino acids. Deletions cut 3 bases from V and 7 bases from J, with 7 bases between. The CDR3: CSARAENEQFF. As DNA, the CDR3 is TGCAGTGCTAGGGCCGAGAATGAGCAGTTCTTC.

The genes are TRBV12-3 or TRBV12-4 and TRBJ2-3; 8 bases line up with TRBD2. The CDR3 has 13 residues. Germline trimming cut 3 bases from V and 11 bases from J; bases unmatched to any gene: 7. In nucleotides, the CDR3 is TGTGCCAGCAGTTTCCCCCCTGCGGGAGGGCAGTATTTT. Its protein is CASSFPPAGGQYF.

This clonotype was detected a few times. The V call is TRBV12-3 or TRBV12-4, the J call TRBJ1-6; no clear D. This CDR3 is 15 amino acids long. V lost 3 bases, J lost 7 bases, and 13 bases lay in between. The CDR3 loop reads CASSLSQRGNSPLHF. The CDR3 DNA sequence: TGTGCCAGCAGTTTGAGTCAGAGAGGGAATTCACCCCTCCACTTT.